The T cell receptor beta chain under discussion was sequenced for a study of glioma-infiltrating T cells. Findings and caveats of the study: Non-neoplastic patients had below-expected tissue-blood divergence, while all gliomas exceeded expectation. CDR3 overlap between tissue and blood was very small.

Germline V lookup: CDR1 SGHTA, CDR2 FQGNSA. With 2 bases removed from V and 0 bases from J, the gap between germline ends came to 18 bases. The CDR3 covers 18 residues. Amplification of TCR alpha and beta CDR3 regions from RNA used iRepertoire nested multiplex PCR. Tissue mRNA or PBMC total RNA, roughly 100-400 ng, went into one-step reverse transcription and amplification. From the multiplex PCR reads, TCRdb called clonotypes with MiXCR, one entry per CDR3 protein. The table has about 93,000 distinct CDR3 sequences, 35% to 45% seen once; the top ten hold 35% to 45%. This clonotype was observed many times. The antigen is not known.

The sequenced sample consisted of glioma tissue, nonneoplastic brain tissue, or PBMCs (not recorded which). This chain joins TRBV7-2 and TRBJ2-3; TRBD1 or TRBD2 may be the D gene (5 bases each). The TCR comes from a human donor with low-grade glioma or glioblastoma, undergoing nonglioma brain surgery, or in good health (not recorded which). This CDR3 is CASSLKGWGFSSTDTQYF. DNA of the CDR3: TGTGCCAGCAGCTTAAAGGGGTGGGGGTTTTCTAGCACAGATACGCAGTATTTT.